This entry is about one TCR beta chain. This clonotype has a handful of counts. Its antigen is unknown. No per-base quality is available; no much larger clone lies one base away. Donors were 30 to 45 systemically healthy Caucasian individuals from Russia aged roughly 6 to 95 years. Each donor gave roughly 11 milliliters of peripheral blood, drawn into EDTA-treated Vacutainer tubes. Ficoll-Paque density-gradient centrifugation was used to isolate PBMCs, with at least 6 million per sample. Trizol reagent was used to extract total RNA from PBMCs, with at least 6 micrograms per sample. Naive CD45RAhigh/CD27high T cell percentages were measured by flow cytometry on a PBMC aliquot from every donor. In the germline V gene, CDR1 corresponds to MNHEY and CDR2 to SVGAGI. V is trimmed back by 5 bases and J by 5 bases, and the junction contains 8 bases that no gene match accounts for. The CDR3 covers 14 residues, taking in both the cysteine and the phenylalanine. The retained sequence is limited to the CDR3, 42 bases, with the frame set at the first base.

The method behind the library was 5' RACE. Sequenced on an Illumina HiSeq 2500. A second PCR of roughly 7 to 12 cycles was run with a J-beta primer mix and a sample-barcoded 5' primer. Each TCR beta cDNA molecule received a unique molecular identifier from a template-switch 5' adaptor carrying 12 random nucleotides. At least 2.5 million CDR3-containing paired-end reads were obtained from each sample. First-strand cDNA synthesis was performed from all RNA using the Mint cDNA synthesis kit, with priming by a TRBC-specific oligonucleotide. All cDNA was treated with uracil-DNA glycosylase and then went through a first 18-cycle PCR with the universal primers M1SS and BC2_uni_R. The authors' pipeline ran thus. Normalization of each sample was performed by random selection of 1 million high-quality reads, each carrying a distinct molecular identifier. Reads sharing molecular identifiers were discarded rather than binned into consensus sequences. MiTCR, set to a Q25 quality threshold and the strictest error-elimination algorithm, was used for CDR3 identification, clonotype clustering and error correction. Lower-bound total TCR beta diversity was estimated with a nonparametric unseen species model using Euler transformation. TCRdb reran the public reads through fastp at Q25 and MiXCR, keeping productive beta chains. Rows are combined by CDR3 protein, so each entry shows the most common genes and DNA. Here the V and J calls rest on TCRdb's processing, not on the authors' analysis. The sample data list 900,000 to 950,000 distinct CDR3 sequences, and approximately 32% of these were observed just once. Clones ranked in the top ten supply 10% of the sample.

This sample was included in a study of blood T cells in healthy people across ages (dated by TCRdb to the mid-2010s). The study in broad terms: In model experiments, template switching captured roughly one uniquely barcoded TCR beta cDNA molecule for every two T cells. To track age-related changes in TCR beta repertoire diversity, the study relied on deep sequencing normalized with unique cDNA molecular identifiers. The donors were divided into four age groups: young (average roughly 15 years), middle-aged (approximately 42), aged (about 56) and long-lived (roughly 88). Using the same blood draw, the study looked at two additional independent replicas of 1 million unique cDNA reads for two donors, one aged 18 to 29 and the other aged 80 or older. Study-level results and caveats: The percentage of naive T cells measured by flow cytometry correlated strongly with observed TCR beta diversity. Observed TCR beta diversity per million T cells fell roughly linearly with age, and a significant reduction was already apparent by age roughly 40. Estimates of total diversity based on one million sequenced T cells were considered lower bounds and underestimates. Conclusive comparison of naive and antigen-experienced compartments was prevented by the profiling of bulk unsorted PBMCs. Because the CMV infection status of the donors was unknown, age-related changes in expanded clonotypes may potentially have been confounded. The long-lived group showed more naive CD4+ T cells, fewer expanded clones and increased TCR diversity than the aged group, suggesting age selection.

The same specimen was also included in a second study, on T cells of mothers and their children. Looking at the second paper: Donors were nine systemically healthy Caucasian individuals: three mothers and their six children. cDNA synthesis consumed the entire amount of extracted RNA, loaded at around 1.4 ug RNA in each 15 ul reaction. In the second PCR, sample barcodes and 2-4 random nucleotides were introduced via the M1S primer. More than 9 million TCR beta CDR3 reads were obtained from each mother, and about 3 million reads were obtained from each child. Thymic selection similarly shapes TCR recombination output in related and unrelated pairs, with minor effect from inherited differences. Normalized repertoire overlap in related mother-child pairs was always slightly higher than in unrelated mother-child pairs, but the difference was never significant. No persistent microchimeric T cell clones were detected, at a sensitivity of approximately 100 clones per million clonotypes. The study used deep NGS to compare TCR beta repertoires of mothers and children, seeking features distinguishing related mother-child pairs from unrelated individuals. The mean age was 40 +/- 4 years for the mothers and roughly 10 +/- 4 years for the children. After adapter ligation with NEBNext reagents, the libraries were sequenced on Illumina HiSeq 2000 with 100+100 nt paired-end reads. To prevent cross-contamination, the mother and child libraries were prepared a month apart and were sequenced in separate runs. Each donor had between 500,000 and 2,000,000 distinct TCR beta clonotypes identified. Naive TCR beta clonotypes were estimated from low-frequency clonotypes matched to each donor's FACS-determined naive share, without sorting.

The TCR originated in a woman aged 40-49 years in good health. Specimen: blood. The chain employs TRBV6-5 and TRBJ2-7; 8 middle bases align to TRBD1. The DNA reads TGTGCCAGCAGTCCCATCGACAGGGGCCACGAGCAGTACTTC. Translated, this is CASSPIDRGHEQYF.